This entry lists 8 T cell receptor beta chains sequenced from one sample in a study of CD8 T cells in ankylosing spondylitis. TCRdb called the 5' RACE reads again in MiXCR, with one record for every CDR3 protein. The data show a few hundred thousand distinct CDR3 sequences, 20% to 30% seen once. Sequenced material: blood, either unsorted or a sorted T cell fraction (not recorded which). The source is a male donor with ankylosing spondylitis or in good health (not recorded which).

This clonotype has a count of ten or more. The rearrangement uses TRBV3-1 and TRBJ1-2, with 7 bases identical to TRBD1. The CDR3 loop spans 15 amino acids. Trimming took 3 bases from V and 2 from J; bases not matched to a gene: 6. Germline V CDR1 and CDR2: LGHDT, YNNKEL (reference sequence). The CDR3 coding sequence is TGTGCCAGCAGCCACCGTTCGGGACAGAACTATGGCTACACCTTC. It is translated as CASSHRSGQNYGYTF. The whole variable domain, filled in from reference TRBV3-1 and TRBJ1-2, reads DTAVSQTPKYLVTQMGNDKSIKCEQNLGHDTMYWYKQDSKKFLKIMFSYNNKELIINETVPNRFSPKSPDKAHLNLHINSLELGDSAVYFCASSHRSGQNYGYTFGSGTRLTVV.

Ten or more counts support this clonotype. The CDR3 bases are TGTGCCAGCAGCAAACTACCAACTAGCGGGGGCTCCTACGAGCAGTACTTC. This codes for CASSKLPTSGGSYEQYF. The chain carries TRBV9 and TRBJ2-7; 11 bases agree with TRBD2. Unmatched junction bases numbered 9, after V lost 4 bases and J lost 0 bases. The CDR3 spans 17 residues. Germline CDR1 is SGDLS and CDR2 is YYNGEE.

This clonotype was seen repeatedly, ten times or more. The chain couples TRBV28 to TRBJ2-7, with D unresolved. CDR3 length: 13 amino acids. The germline CDR1 and CDR2 sequences are MDHEN and SYDVKM. Trimming removed 3 bases from V and 3 bases from J, with 9 bases in between. The CDR3 coding sequence is TGTGCCAGCAGTTTCCTGGGTTACTACGAGCAGTACTTC. Translating gives CASSFLGYYEQYF. The complete variable domain, with remaining parts taken from reference TRBV28 and TRBJ2-7, reads DVKVTQSSRYLVKRTGEKVFLECVQDMDHENMFWYRQDPGLGLRLIYFSYDVKMKEKGDIPEGYSVSREKKERFSLILESASTNQTSMYLCASSFLGYYEQYFGPGTRLTVT.

This clonotype was seen at least ten times. The rearrangement links TRBV29-1 to TRBJ1-1; TRBD1 agrees at 7 bases. J was trimmed by 4 bases and V by 2 bases; bases with no gene match: 7. Germline lookup yields CDR1 SQVTM and CDR2 ANQGSEA. The CDR3 has 14 amino acids. The CDR3 reads CSVERQGLGTEAFF. The CDR3 nucleotides read TGCAGCGTTGAAAGACAGGGATTGGGCACTGAAGCTTTCTTT.

This sequence joins TRBV29-1 and TRBJ1-2; the D gene is possibly TRBD1 (6 bases). The CDR3 contains 13 residues. The V gene's germline CDR1 is SQVTM and CDR2 ANQGSEA. Trimming left V 6 bases short and J 4 bases short, with 15 bases between. This chain's CDR3 is CSVGGRGGYGYTF. CDR3 sequence (DNA): TGCAGCGTCGGCGGCAGGGGAGGCTATGGCTACACCTTC. The whole variable domain, remainder taken from reference TRBV29-1 and TRBJ1-2, is SAVISQKPSRDICQRGTSLTIQCQVDSQVTMMFWYRQQPGQSLTLIATANQGSEATYESGFVIDKFPISRPNLTFSTLTVSNMSPEDSSIYLCSVGGRGGYGYTFGSGTRLTVV.

This chain links TRBV20-1 with TRBJ1-6; perhaps TRBD1 as D (5 bases). CDR1 is DFQATT, CDR2 SNEGSKA, per germline (reference sequence). V was shortened by 3 bases and J by 9 bases, with 18 bases between the two germline ends. The CDR3 spans 15 residues. The CDR3 protein is CSARRDALGISPLHF. CDR3 coding DNA: TGCAGTGCTAGGCGGGACGCCCTAGGTATTTCACCCCTCCACTTT.

This clonotype was counted at least ten times. The V call is TRBV6-1, the J call TRBJ2-1; perhaps D is TRBD1 or TRBD2 (5 bases each). The CDR3 length is 13 residues. Germline V CDR1 and CDR2: MNHNS, SASEGT. V was pared by 4 bases and J by 3 bases, with 7 bases between. Written as DNA, the CDR3 is TGTGCCAGCAGTGGGGACGGCTACAATGAGCAGTTCTTC. This sequence encodes CASSGDGYNEQFF.

In this sample, this clonotype turned up a few times. This rearrangement joins TRBV20-1 to TRBJ2-7; 7 positions agree with TRBD2. Per the germline V gene, CDR1 is DFQATT and CDR2 is SNEGSKA (reference sequence). V shed 6 bases, J shed 3 bases, and the junction held 8 bases outside the gene matches. The CDR3 totals 13 residues. The CDR3, as DNA: TGCAGTGCCCGAAGCGGGATCAACTACGAGCAGTACTTC. Its protein product is CSARSGINYEQYF.